Each of the 18 T cell receptor beta chains below was sequenced from the same sample in a study of blood T cell repertoires in COVID-19 (dated by TCRdb to 2018 to 2021). The library was generated by the immunoSEQ multiplex PCR assay. The immuneACCESS repertoire file appears here via TCRdb, limited to in-frame rearrangements. These files lack a portion of the clones; in checked studies, under half of the deficit traces to unresolved V genes, and the cause of the others is not known. For this sample there are a few hundred thousand clones; 80% to 90% appear just once. 2.2% of the sample is in the top ten clones. The material sequenced was PBMCs or T cells enriched from blood (not recorded which). The source is a young man who had recovered from COVID-19.

The chain is built from TRBV3-1 (or the pseudogene TRBV3-2) and TRBJ1-3, with TRBD1 as a possible D gene (5 bases). The CDR3 consists of 18 residues. Trimming removed 4 bases from V and 2 bases from J, with 21 bases in between. Germline-derived CDR1 and CDR2 are LGHDT and YNNKEL (reference sequence). The CDR3 DNA follows: TGTGCCAGCAGCCGGTTTATGGCAGGGCGTCCCACTGGAAACACCATATATTTT. Its protein product is CASSRFMAGRPTGNTIYF.

The rearrangement links TRBV11-2 to TRBJ1-2, with unresolved D. This CDR3 region has 14 residues. The V gene lost 4 bases and the J gene lost 5 bases, with 14 bases spanning the gap. CDR1 is SGHAT and CDR2 is FQNNGV in the germline V gene. The DNA of the CDR3 is TGTGCCAGCAGCTCCGGGTCGGGATGGTATGGCTACACCTTC. Protein sequence: CASSSGSGWYGYTF.

The chain has TRBV19 and TRBJ1-1; TRBD1 might be the D (6 bases). The length of the CDR3 is 16 residues. CDR1 LNHDA and CDR2 SQIVND come from the germline V gene (reference sequence). The V end lost 6 bases, the J end lost 1 base, and 18 bases lay between the germline ends. The CDR3 here is CASRQGLGGQNTEAFF. The CDR3 DNA reads TGTGCCAGTAGGCAGGGTCTCGGGGGGCAGAACACTGAAGCTTTCTTT.

The chain carries TRBV6-1 and TRBJ2-1; the D is unclear. The V gene lost 2 bases and the J gene lost 4 bases, with 3 bases spanning the gap. The germline gives CDR1 MNHNS, CDR2 SASEGT. The CDR3 has 12 residues. The CDR3 sequence is CASSEYYNEQFF. CDR3 in DNA: TGTGCCAGCAGTGAATATTACAATGAGCAGTTCTTC.

The genes are TRBV3-1 (or the pseudogene TRBV3-2) and TRBJ1-1; D is ambiguous. The CDR3 extends over 13 amino acids. Germline values: CDR1 LGHDT, CDR2 YNNKEL (reference sequence). The germline V and J ends were trimmed by 1 base and 1 base, with 4 bases remaining between them. This CDR3 is CASSQVQNTEAFF. The DNA of the CDR3 is TGTGCCAGCAGCCAAGTCCAGAACACTGAAGCTTTCTTT.

This clone showed up just a few times. V and J are TRBV7-9 and TRBJ2-7, with 8 bases fitting TRBD1. There are 14 residues in the CDR3. The J segment lost 5 bases and the V segment lost 1 base, leaving 4 bases of the junction unmatched. The germline V gene encodes CDR1 SEHNR and CDR2 FQNEAQ (reference sequence). CDR3: CASSLGQGANEQYF. CDR3 in DNA: TGTGCCAGCAGCTTAGGGCAGGGGGCTAACGAGCAGTACTTC.

The V gene is TRBV12-3 or TRBV12-4, the J gene TRBJ2-1, with TRBD1 identical over 7 bases. The CDR3 is 13 amino acids. J was trimmed by 4 bases and V by 7 bases; bases with no gene match: 4. The CDR3 region has the DNA TGTGCCAGCACCGCGACAGGGTACAATGAGCAGTTCTTC. This codes for CASTATGYNEQFF.

The chain recombines TRBV9 with TRBJ1-6, with TRBD1 as a possible D gene (6 bases). Germline CDR1 and CDR2: SGDLS and YYNGEE. This CDR3 comprises 20 residues. Trimming removed 0 bases at V and 13 bases at J, with 32 bases between. The CDR3 nucleotides read TGTGCCAGCAGCGTAGGAGAGGGGCGGCAGTTGAATTCACCGAGGGGGCCCCTCCACTTT. It is translated as CASSVGEGRQLNSPRGPLHF.

V and J are TRBV4-1 and TRBJ2-1; weak D call: TRBD1 (6 bases). Trimming took off 1 base at V and 8 bases at J, with 18 bases between the two ends. The CDR3 spans 16 residues. CDR1 MGHRA and CDR2 YSYEKL come from the germline V gene. The CDR3 bases are TGCGCCAGCAGCCAAGCAGGCAGGGGAAGGAGTCATGAGCAGTTCTTC. Protein: CASSQAGRGRSHEQFF.

This clone was recorded only once. This chain connects TRBV5-6 to TRBJ1-2; D remains ambiguous. This CDR3 contains 14 residues. Per the germline V gene, CDR1 is SGHDT and CDR2 is YYEEEE. The V and J ends lost 5 bases and 4 bases respectively, with 15 bases between them. This CDR3 reads CASRALRRSYGYTF. CDR3 in DNA: TGTGCCAGCAGGGCCCTACGTCGGAGCTATGGCTACACCTTC.

This rearrangement joins TRBV9 to TRBJ2-5; 16 nucleotides align to TRBD2. The V and J ends lost 2 bases and 0 bases, in that order; junction bases with no gene match: 4. The germline CDR1 and CDR2 sequences are SGDLS and YYNGEE. The CDR3 spans 18 residues. The CDR3 DNA follows: TGTGCCAGCAGCGTCGGGACTAGCGGGGGGGCGTACCAAGAGACCCAGTACTTC. Protein: CASSVGTSGGAYQETQYF.

This clone is a singleton in its sample. This chain joins TRBV28 and TRBJ1-2, with a weak D call TRBD1 (6 bases). Trimming cost V 2 bases and J 3 bases, with 13 bases left between them. The germline CDR1 and CDR2 sequences are MDHEN and SYDVKM. This CDR3 contains 15 residues. The CDR3 DNA reads TGTGCCAGCAGTTTAACCCAGGGGACCTACTATGGCTACACCTTC. Encoded protein: CASSLTQGTYYGYTF.

The chain links TRBV7-2 to TRBJ2-1; 7 nucleotides align to TRBD2. The CDR3 covers 15 residues. Germline CDR1 SGHTA, CDR2 FQGNSA. With V trimmed by 2 bases and J by 6 bases, 7 bases remained unmatched. CDR3 DNA sequence: TGTGCCAGCAGCTTATCGAGCGGGGCCTTCAATGAGCAGTTCTTC. Its translation is CASSLSSGAFNEQFF.

The rearrangement joins TRBV9 to TRBJ1-2; 9 nucleotides align to TRBD1. This CDR3 is 11 amino acids long. Germline V gene data show CDR1 as SGDLS and CDR2 as YYNGEE. V shed 10 bases, J shed 6 bases, and the junction held 4 bases outside the gene matches. The CDR3 nucleotides read TGTGCCTCACAGGGGGCCAATGGCTACACCTTC. This encodes CASQGANGYTF.

V gene TRBV6-1 combines with J gene TRBJ2-1; 9 positions agree with TRBD2. CDR3 size: 18 residues. CDR1 and CDR2 (germline): MNHNS, SASEGT. Trimming took 2 bases from V and 2 from J; bases not matched to a gene: 10. In DNA, the CDR3 is TGTGCCAGCAGTGAACATAGTACGGGCGGGGGGGCCTACAATGAGCAGTTCTTC. Protein: CASSEHSTGGGAYNEQFF.

This chain connects TRBV7-2 to TRBJ2-2, with 9 bases lining up with TRBD2. Germline V gene sequence: CDR1 SGHTA, CDR2 FQGNSA. V trimming: 6 bases; J trimming: 3 bases; junction bases outside the gene matches: 8. The CDR3 consists of 16 residues. Here the CDR3 reads CASRRLAVQHTGELFF. The DNA of the CDR3 is TGTGCCAGCAGACGACTAGCGGTTCAACACACCGGGGAGCTGTTTTTT.

The chain links TRBV5-1 to TRBJ1-1; TRBD1 might be the D (5 bases). V gave up 4 bases and J gave up 0 bases, with 19 bases separating them. This CDR3 comprises 17 residues. Per germline, CDR1 SGHRS and CDR2 YFSETQ. The CDR3 loop reads CASSRSGGKTLNTEAFF. The CDR3 DNA reads TGCGCCAGCAGCCGATCTGGGGGGAAAACTTTGAACACTGAAGCTTTCTTT. The full variable domain, its missing parts supplied by reference TRBV5-1 and TRBJ1-1, is KAGVTQTPRYLIKTRGQQVTLSCSPISGHRSVSWYQQTPGQGLQFLFEYFSETQRNKGNFPGRFSGRQFSNSRSEMNVSTLELGDSALYLCASSRSGGKTLNTEAFFGQGTRLTVV.

This clone was recorded a few times. This rearrangement joins TRBV27 to TRBJ2-7, with 11 bases that match TRBD1. The CDR3 covers 15 residues. With V trimmed by 4 bases and J by 6 bases, 8 bases remained unmatched. Per germline, CDR1 MNHEY and CDR2 SMNVEV (reference sequence). The CDR3 DNA reads TGTGCCAGCAGTTCGAATGGACAGGGGGCAAGCGAGCAGTACTTC. Encoded protein: CASSSNGQGASEQYF.